The clone carrying this T cell receptor (beta chain) was counted once. The antigen is unknown. CDR3 size: 14 residues. Germline CDR1 is SGHVS and CDR2 is FNYEAQ. V was shortened by 5 bases and J by 5 bases, with 16 bases between the two germline ends. TCRdb ran MiXCR on the reads and lists one entry per CDR3 protein. Counted here are tens of thousands of distinct CDR3 sequences, about half occurring once; the ten biggest clones make up 85% to 95%. These data come from a study of T cell repertoires in cytomegalovirus infection. Points from the study as a whole: HLA-C-restricted CMV-specific TCR beta clonotypes were dominant in the ex vivo response.

This receptor was identified in a human donor in good health (CMV status not recorded). Some clones in this sample may be carry-over from other donors' samples. The starting material was CD8+ T cells from cultured PBMCs, obtained from culture after CMV antigen stimulation. The chain recombines TRBV7-6 with TRBJ2-7, with D possibly being TRBD2 (6 bases). The CDR3 loop is CASSPLGGKDEQYF. The CDR3 DNA reads TGTGCCAGCAGCCCCCTCGGAGGGAAGGACGAGCAGTACTTC.